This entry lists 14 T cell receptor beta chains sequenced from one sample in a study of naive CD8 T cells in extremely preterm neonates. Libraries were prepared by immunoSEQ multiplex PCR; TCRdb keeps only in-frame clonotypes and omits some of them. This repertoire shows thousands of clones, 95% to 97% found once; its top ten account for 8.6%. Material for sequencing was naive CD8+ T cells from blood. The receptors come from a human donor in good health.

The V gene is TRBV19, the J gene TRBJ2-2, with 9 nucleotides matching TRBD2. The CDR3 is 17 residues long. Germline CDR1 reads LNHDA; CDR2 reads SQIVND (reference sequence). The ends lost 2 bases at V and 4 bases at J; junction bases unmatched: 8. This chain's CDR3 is CASSIREREAFTGELFF. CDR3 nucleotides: TGTGCCAGTAGTATAAGAGAGCGGGAGGCCTTCACCGGGGAGCTGTTTTTT.

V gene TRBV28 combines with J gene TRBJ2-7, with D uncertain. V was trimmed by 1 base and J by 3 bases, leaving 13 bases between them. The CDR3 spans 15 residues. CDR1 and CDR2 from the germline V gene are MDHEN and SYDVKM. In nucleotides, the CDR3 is TGTGCCAGCAGTTTATTAGCCCAAGTTAACTACGAGCAGTACTTC. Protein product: CASSLLAQVNYEQYF.

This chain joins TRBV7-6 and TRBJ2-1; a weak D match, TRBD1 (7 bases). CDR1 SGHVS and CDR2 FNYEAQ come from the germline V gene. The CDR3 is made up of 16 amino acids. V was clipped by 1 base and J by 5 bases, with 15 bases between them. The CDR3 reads CASSLEGAGGHNEQFF. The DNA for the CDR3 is TGTGCCAGCAGCTTAGAAGGGGCAGGGGGGCACAATGAGCAGTTCTTC.

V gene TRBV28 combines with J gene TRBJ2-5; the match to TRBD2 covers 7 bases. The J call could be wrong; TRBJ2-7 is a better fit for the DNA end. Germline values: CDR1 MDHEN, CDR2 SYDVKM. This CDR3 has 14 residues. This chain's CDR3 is CASSRGRAPYEQYF. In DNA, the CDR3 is TGTGCCAGCTCGCGAGGGAGGGCGCCCTACGAGCAGTACTTC.

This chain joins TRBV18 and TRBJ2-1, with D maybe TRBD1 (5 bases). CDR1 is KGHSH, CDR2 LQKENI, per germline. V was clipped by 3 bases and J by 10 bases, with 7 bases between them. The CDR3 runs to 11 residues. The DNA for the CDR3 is TGTGCCAGCTCACCCCAGGGAGAGCAGTTCTTC. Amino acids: CASSPQGEQFF.

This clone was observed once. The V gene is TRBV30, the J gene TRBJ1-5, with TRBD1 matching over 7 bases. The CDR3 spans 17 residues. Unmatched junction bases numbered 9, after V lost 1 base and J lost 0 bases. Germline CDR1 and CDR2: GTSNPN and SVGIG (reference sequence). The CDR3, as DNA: TGTGCCTGGAGTGGACCCGCGGGGACAGATAGCAATCAGCCCCAGCATTTT. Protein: CAWSGPAGTDSNQPQHF.

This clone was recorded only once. CDR3 nucleotide sequence: TGCAGCGTTGACTTAAGCGGCCGGGGCGGGAACTACGAGCAGTACTTC. Amino acid sequence: CSVDLSGRGGNYEQYF. The chain combines TRBV29-1 with TRBJ2-7; D is perhaps TRBD2 (6 bases). The CDR3 contains 16 residues. Trimming cost V 3 bases and J 3 bases, with 21 bases left between them. From germline, CDR1 is SQVTM and CDR2 ANQGSEA.

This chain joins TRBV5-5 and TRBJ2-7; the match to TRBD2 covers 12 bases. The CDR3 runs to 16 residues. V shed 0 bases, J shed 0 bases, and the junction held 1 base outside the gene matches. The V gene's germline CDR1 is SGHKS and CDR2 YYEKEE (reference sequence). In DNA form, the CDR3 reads TGTGCCAGCAGCTTGGGACTAGCGGGAGCCTCCTACGAGCAGTACGTC. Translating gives CASSLGLAGASYEQYV.

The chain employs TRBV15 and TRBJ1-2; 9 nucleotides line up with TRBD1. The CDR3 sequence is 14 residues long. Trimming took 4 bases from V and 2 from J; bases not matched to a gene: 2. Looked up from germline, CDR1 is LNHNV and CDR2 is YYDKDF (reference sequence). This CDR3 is CATSTGTGNYGYTF. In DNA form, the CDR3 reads TGTGCCACCAGCACCGGGACAGGGAACTATGGCTACACCTTC.

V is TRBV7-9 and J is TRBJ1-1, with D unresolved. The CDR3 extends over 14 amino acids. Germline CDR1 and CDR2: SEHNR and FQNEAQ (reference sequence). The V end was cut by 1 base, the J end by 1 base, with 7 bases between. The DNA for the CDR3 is TGTGCCAGCAGCTTAGACACCGAGAACACTGAAGCTTTCTTT. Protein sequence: CASSLDTENTEAFF.

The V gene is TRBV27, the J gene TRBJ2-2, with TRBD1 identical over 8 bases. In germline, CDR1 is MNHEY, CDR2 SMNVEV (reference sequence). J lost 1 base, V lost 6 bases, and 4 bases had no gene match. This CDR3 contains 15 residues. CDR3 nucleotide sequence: TGTGCCAGCAGCGAACAGGGGGAGAACACCGGGGAGCTGTTTTTT. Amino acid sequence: CASSEQGENTGELFF.

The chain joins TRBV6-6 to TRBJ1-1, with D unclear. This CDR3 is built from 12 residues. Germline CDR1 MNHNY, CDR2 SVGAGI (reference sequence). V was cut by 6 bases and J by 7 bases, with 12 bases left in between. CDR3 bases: TGTGCCAGCAGCCTGACTTTAAGTGAAGCTTTCTTT. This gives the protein CASSLTLSEAFF.

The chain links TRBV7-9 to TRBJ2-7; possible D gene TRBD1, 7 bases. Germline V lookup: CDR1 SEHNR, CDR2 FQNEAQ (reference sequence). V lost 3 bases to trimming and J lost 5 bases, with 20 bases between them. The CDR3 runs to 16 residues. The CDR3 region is CASSFVGPRGVNEQYF. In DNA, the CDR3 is TGTGCCAGCAGCTTCGTCGGGCCCAGGGGGGTCAACGAGCAGTACTTC.

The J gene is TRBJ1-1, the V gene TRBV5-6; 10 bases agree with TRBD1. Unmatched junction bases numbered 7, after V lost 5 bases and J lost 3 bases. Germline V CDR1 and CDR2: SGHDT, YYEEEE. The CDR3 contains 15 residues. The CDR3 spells CASRASGTGDTEAFF. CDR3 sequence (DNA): TGTGCCAGCAGGGCAAGCGGGACAGGGGACACTGAAGCTTTCTTT.